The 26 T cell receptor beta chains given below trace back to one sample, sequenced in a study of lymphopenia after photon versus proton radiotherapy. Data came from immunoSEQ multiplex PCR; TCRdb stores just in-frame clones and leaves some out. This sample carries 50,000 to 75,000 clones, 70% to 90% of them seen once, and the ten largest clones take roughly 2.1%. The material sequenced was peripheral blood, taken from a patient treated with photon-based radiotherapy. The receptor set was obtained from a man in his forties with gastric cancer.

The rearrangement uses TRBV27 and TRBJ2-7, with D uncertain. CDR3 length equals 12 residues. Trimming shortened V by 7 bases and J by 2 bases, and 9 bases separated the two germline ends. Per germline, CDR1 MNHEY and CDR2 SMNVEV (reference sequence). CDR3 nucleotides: TGTGCCAGCAATGTAGACACCTACGAGCAGTACTTC. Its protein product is CASNVDTYEQYF.

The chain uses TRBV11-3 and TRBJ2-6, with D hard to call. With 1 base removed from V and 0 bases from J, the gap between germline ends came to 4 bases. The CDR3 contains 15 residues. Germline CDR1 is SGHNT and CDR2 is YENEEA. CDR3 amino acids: CASSLGGSGANVLTF. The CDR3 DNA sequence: TGTGCCAGCAGCTTAGGGGGCTCTGGGGCCAACGTCCTGACTTTC.

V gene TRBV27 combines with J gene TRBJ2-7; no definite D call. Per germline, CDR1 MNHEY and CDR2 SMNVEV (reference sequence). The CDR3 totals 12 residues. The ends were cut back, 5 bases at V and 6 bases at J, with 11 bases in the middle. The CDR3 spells CASSPGLGEQYF. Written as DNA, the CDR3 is TGTGCCAGCAGTCCCGGGCTGGGCGAGCAGTACTTC.

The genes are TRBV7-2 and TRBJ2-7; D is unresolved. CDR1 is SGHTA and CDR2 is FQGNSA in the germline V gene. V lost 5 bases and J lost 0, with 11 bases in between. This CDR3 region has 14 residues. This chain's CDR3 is CASSPTPSSYEQYF. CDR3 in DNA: TGTGCCAGCAGCCCGACACCGAGCTCCTACGAGCAGTACTTC.

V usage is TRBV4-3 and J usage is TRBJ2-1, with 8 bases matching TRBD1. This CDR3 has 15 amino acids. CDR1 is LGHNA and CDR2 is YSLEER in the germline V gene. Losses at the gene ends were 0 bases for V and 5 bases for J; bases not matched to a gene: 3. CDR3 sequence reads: CASSQDWGQDNEQFF. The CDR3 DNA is TGCGCCAGCAGCCAAGATTGGGGACAGGACAATGAGCAGTTCTTC.

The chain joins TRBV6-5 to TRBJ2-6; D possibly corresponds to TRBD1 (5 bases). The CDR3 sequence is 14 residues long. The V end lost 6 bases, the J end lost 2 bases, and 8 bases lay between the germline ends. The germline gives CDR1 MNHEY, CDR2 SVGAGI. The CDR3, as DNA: TGTGCCAGCAGACCAGGGCCTGGGGCCAACGTCCTGACTTTC. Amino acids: CASRPGPGANVLTF.

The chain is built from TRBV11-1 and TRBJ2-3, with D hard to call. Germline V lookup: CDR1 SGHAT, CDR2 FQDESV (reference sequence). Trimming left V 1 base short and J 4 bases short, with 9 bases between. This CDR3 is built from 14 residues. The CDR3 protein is CASSLGQAPDTQYF. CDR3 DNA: TGTGCCAGCAGCTTAGGCCAGGCCCCAGATACGCAGTATTTT.

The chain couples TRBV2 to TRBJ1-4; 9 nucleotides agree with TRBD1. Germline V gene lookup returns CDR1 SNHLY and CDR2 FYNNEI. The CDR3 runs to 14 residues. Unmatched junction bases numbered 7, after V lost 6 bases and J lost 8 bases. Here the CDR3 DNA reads TGTGCCAGCAGGTTAAGGGACAGGGACGAAAAACTGTTTTTT. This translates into CASRLRDRDEKLFF.

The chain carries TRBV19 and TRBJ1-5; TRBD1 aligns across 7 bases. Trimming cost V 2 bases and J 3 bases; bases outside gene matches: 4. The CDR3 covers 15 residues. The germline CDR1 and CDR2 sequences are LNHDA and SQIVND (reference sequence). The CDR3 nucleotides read TGTGCCAGTAGTATATACGGACAGGTCAATCAGCCCCAGCATTTT. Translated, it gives CASSIYGQVNQPQHF.

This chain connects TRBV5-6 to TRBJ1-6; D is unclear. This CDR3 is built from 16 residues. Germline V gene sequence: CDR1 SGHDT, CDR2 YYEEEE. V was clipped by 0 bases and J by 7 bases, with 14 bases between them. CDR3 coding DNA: TGTGCCAGCAGCTTGGTAACCGGGATCGGCAATTCACCCCTCCACTTT. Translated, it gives CASSLVTGIGNSPLHF.

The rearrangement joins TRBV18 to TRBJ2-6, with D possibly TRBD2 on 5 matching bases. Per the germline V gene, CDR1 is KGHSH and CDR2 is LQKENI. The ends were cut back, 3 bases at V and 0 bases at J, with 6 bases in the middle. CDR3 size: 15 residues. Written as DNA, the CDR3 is TGTGCCAGCTCACCGGGGAGCTCTGGGGCCAACGTCCTGACTTTC. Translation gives CASSPGSSGANVLTF.

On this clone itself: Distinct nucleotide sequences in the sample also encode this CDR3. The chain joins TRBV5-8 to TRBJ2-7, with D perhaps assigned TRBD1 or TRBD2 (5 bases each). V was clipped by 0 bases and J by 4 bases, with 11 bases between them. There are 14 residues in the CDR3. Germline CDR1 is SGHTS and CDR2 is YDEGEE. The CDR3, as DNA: TGTGCCAGCAGCTTGGGGCAGGGAGTGTACGAGCAGTACTTC. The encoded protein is CASSLGQGVYEQYF.

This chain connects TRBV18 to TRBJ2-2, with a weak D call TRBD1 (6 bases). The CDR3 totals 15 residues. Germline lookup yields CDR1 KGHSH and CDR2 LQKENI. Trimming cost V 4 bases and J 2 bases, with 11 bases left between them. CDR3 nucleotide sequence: TGTGCCAGCTCACGCAGGGGTATTAACACCGGGGAGCTGTTTTTT. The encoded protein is CASSRRGINTGELFF.

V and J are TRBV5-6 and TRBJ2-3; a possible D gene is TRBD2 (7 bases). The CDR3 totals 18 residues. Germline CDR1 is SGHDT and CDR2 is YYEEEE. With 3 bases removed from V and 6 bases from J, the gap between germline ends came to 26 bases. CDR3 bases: TGTGCCAGCAGCTATACGGGCCTTATAGGGGGGACTAACGATACGCAGTATTTT. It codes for CASSYTGLIGGTNDTQYF.

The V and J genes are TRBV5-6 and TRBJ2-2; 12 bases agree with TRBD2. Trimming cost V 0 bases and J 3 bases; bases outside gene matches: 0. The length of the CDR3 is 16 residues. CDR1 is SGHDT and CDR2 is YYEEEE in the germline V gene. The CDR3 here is CASSLGLAGDTGELFF. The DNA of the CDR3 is TGTGCCAGCAGCTTGGGACTAGCGGGGGACACCGGGGAGCTGTTTTTT.

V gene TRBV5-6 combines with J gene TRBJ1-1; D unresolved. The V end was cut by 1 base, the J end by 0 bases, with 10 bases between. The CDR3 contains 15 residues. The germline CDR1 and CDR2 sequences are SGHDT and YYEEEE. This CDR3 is CASSLRDYMNTEAFF. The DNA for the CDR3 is TGTGCCAGCAGCTTGAGGGATTACATGAACACTGAAGCTTTCTTT. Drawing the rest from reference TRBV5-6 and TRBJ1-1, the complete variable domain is DAGVTQSPTHLIKTRGQQVTLRCSPKSGHDTVSWYQQALGQGPQFIFQYYEEEERQRGNFPDRFSGHQFPNYSSELNVNALLLGDSALYLCASSLRDYMNTEAFFGQGTRLTVV.

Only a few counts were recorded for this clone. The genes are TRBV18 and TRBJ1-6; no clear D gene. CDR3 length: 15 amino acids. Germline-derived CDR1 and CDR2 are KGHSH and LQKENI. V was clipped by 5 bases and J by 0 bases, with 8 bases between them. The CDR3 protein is CASSIKSSYNSPLHF. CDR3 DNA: TGTGCCAGCTCAATCAAGAGCTCCTATAATTCACCCCTCCACTTT.

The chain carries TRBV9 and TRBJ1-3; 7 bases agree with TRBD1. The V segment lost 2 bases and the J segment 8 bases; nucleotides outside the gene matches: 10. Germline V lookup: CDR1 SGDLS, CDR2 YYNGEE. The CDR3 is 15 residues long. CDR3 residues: CASSVLRDSPDTIYF. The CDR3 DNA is TGTGCCAGCAGCGTCCTCCGGGACAGTCCGGACACCATATATTTT. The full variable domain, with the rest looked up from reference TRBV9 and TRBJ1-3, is DSGVTQTPKHLITATGQRVTLRCSPRSGDLSVYWYQQSLDQGLQFLIQYYNGEERAKGNILERFSAQQFPDLHSELNLSSLELGDSALYFCASSVLRDSPDTIYFGEGSWLTVV.

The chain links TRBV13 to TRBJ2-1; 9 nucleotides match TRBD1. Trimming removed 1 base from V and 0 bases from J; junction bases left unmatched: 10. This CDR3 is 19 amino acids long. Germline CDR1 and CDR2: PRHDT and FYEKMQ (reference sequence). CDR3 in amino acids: CASSLEPPGQGGSYNEQFF. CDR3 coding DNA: TGTGCCAGCAGCTTAGAGCCCCCGGGACAGGGCGGCTCCTACAATGAGCAGTTCTTC.

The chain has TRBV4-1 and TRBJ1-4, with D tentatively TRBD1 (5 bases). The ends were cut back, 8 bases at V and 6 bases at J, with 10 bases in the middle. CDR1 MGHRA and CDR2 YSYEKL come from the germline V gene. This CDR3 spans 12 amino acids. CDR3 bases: TGCGCCAGCGGGACCACAGATGAAAAACTGTTTTTT. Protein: CASGTTDEKLFF.

The chain's CDR3 is CASSSGLAAKNIQYF. The DNA for the CDR3 is TGTGCCAGCAGCTCCGGACTAGCGGCCAAAAACATTCAGTACTTC. V is TRBV9 and J is TRBJ2-4; the match to TRBD2 covers 9 bases. V shed 4 bases and J 1 base; nucleotides not matched to a gene: 3. This CDR3 is 15 amino acids long. Germline V CDR1 and CDR2: SGDLS, YYNGEE.

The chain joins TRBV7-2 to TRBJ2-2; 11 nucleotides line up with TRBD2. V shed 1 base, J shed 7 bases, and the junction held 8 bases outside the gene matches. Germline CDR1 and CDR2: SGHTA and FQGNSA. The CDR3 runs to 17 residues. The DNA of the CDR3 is TGTGCCAGCAGCTTAGGCCGACTAGCGGGAAGCCACGGGGAGCTGTTTTTT. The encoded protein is CASSLGRLAGSHGELFF.

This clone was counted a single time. This CDR3 reads CASSRTQNEAFF. In nucleotides, the CDR3 is TGTGCCAGCAGCCGAACACAGAATGAAGCTTTCTTT. The chain links TRBV6-5 to TRBJ1-1; D not certain. V lost 6 bases to trimming and J lost 7 bases, with 12 bases between them. Germline assignment: CDR1 MNHEY and CDR2 SVGAGI. This CDR3 is built from 12 residues.

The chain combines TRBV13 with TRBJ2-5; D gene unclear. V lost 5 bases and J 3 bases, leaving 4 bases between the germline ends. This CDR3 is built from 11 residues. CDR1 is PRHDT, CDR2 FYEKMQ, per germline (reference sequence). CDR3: CASSKKETQYF. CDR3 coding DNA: TGTGCCAGCAGCAAAAAAGAGACCCAGTACTTC.

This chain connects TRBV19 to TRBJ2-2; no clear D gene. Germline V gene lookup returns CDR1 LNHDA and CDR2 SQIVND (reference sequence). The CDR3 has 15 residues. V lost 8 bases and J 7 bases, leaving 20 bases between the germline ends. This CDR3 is CASGAGSGFGGELFF. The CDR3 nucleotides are TGTGCCAGTGGAGCCGGAAGTGGGTTCGGCGGGGAGCTGTTTTTT.

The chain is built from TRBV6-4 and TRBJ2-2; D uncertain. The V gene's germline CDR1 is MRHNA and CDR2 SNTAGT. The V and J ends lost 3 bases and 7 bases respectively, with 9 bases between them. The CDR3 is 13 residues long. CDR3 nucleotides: TGTGCCAGCAGTGAGTCTCAGCGCGGGGAGCTGTTTTTT. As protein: CASSESQRGELFF.